This T cell receptor beta chain originates from a study of T cells in Graves' hyperthyroidism and ophthalmopathy. As for this clonotype: The target antigen is unknown.

Trimming removed 1 base from V and 4 bases from J, with 8 bases in between. The CDR3 has 13 amino acids. Germline V lookup: CDR1 LNHNV, CDR2 YYDKDF (reference sequence). Orbital computed tomography, thyroid ultrasound, serum thyroxine and TRAb, and clinical symptoms together informed the diagnoses. Template material for amplifying TCR beta CDR3 regions consisted of RNA transcripts. TCR CDR3 regions were first amplified by RT-PCR with HTBI primers. TCRdb re-derived calls from the multiplex PCR reads in MiXCR, one entry per CDR3 protein. This table holds about 400,000 distinct CDR3 sequences, roughly an eighth found once. General study results and limits: Clonotypes that were expanded in thyroid above 0.001 mostly appeared in blood too.

The sequencing sample was made of blood. The chain uses TRBV15 and TRBJ2-7; D possibly corresponds to TRBD2 (6 bases). This TCR was recovered from a woman aged 18 to 35 with Graves' hyperthyroidism. CDR3 residues: CATSRGRDYEQYF. The CDR3 DNA is TGTGCCACCAGCAGAGGGAGGGATTACGAGCAGTACTTC.